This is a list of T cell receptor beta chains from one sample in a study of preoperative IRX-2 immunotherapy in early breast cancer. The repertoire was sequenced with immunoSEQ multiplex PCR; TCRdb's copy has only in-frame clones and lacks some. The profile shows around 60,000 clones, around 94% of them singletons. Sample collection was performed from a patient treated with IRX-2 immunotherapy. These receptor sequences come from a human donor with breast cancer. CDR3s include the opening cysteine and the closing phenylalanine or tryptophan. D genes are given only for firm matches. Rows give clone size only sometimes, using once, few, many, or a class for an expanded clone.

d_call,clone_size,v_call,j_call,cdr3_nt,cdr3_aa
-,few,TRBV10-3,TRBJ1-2,TGTGCCATCAGTGACCGGACAAACTATGGCTACACCTTC,CAISDRTNYGYTF
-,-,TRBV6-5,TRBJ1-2,TGTGCCAGCAGTTCCTCGGCCCAATACTATGGCTACACCTTC,CASSSSAQYYGYTF
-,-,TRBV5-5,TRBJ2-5,TGTGCCAGCAGCTTGGAAGGGCAGAGTGTGGAGACCCAGTACTTC,CASSLEGQSVETQYF
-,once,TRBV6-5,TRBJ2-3,TGTGCCAGCAGAATGAGCGGCACAGATACGCAGTATTTT,CASRMSGTDTQYF
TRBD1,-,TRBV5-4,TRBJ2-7,TGTGCCAGCAGCATCACCGGACAGGGGGGCGAGCAGTACTTC,CASSITGQGGEQYF
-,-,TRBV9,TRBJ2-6,TGTGCCAGCAGCTATCCGGGACGGAGCTCTGGGGCCAACGTCCTGACTTTC,CASSYPGRSSGANVLTF
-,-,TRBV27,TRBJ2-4,TGTGCCAGCAGTTTATCTGGAGGGGACATTCAGTACTTC,CASSLSGGDIQYF
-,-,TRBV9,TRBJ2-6,TGTGCCAGCAGCGTAGGTTCTGGGGCCAACGTCCTGACTTTC,CASSVGSGANVLTF
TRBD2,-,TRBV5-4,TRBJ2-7,TGTGCCAGCAGACCGGGACTAGGTTTGTACGAGCAGTACTTC,CASRPGLGLYEQYF
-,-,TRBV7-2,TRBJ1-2,TGTGCCAGTCGGGCGCACCATTTCTATGGCTACACCTTC,CASRAHHFYGYTF
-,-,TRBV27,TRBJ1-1,TGTGCCAGCAGTTTGAAGGCGGATATGGAAGCTTTCTTT,CASSLKADMEAFF
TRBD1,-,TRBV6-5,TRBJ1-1,TGTGCCAGCAGTTACTCGTCGGATGCAGGGGGCACTGAAGCTTTCTTT,CASSYSSDAGGTEAFF
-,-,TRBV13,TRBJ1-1,TGTGCCAGCAGCTTAGATAGGGCCGGCGACACTGAAGCTTTCTTT,CASSLDRAGDTEAFF
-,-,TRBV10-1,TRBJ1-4,TGCGCCGGGAGAATGGGACTGTTTTTT,CAGRMGLFF
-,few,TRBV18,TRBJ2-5,TGTGCCAGCTCACCACAAGAGACCCAGTACTTC,CASSPQETQYF
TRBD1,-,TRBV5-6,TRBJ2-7,TGTGCCAGCAGCGTACAGGGGAGCGAGCAGTACTTC,CASSVQGSEQYF
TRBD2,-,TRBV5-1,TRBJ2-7,TGCGCCAGCAGCTTTGATAGCGGGAGGGCCTACGAGCAGTACTTC,CASSFDSGRAYEQYF